This T cell receptor (beta chain) was recorded in a study of a mutant IDH1 vaccine in newly diagnosed glioma. On the study more broadly: The treated population exhibited a male proportion of roughly 60%, a female proportion of around 38%, and a mean age of about 40 years. Antecedent treatment encompassed radiotherapy, temozolomide, or their combination; the majority received both.

Time point meaning: week 11, during vaccination. Vaccination used 300 ug of mutant IDH1 20-mer peptide per dose, with topical imiquimod. V lost 3 bases to trimming and J lost 7 bases; unmatched junction nucleotides: 6. In germline, CDR1 is LNHDA, CDR2 SQIVND (reference sequence). This CDR3 has 14 amino acids. Turning to this clone: The antigen is undetermined.

TCRdb's copy holds only in-frame clones and misses some; the assay was immunoSEQ multiplex PCR. The table records roughly 120,000 clones, around 90% of them present only once. The material sequenced was PBMCs, taken from a glioma patient whose treatment included an IDH1 peptide vaccine. The receptor comes from a woman in her forties or fifties with glioma. The rearrangement uses TRBV19 and TRBJ1-2, with 9 bases aligning to TRBD1. In DNA form, the CDR3 reads TGTGCCAGTAGTATCTTGGACAGGGGAGGTGGCTACACCTTC. Its translation is CASSILDRGGGYTF.